Shown below are 26 T cell receptor beta chains from a single sample sequenced in a study of human T cells and chemical hapten exposure. TCRdb analysed the RACE reads with MiXCR anew, one entry per CDR3 protein. The data contain 350,000 to 400,000 distinct CDR3 sequences, approximately 5.1% of them singletons. Time point here: pre-sensitization, week 0. Described treatment: therapeutic diphenylcyclopropenone sensitization with weekly scalp DPC. The sample consisted of whole blood, taken in connection with sensitization to the hapten diphenylcyclopropenone (DPC). The receptors were gathered from a woman aged 45-59 years with alopecia areata. Some clones in this sample may be carry-over from other donors' samples.

This clonotype was detected ten times or more. The chain employs TRBV12-3 or TRBV12-4 and TRBJ2-1; TRBD2 matches at 7 bases. V dropped 3 bases and J dropped 9; count of bases not matched to a gene: 8. This CDR3 region has 14 residues. CDR3 in amino acids: CASSFSLSGSEQFF. Written as DNA, the CDR3 is TGTGCCAGCAGTTTCTCCCTTAGCGGGTCTGAGCAGTTCTTC.

In its sample, this clonotype was seen many times. This chain uses TRBV12-3 or TRBV12-4 with TRBJ1-2, with D hard to call. The CDR3 loop spans 14 amino acids. The V end was cut by 3 bases, the J end by 2 bases, with 10 bases between. The CDR3 protein is CASSFSPGNYGYTF. The CDR3 DNA sequence: TGTGCCAGCAGTTTTTCTCCTGGGAACTATGGCTACACCTTC.

Notes on this clonotype: The junction departs from germline at one end; a sequencing error may be responsible. The chain joins TRBV9 to TRBJ1-1, with D maybe TRBD1 (6 bases). CDR3 length equals 14 residues. Per germline, CDR1 SGDLS and CDR2 YYNGEE. CDR3 bases: TGTGCCACCAGCCGGGACACAACGAACACTGTAGCTTTCTTT. Amino acid sequence: CATSRDTTNTVAFF.

Comments on this clonotype: A read error is possible here, since a much larger clone lies one base away. J is TRBJ2-1 and V is TRBV6-6; D is undetermined. Germline loops: CDR1 MNHNY, CDR2 SVGAGI (reference sequence). This CDR3 is 14 amino acids long. Trimming removed 7 bases from V and 8 bases from J, with 18 bases in between. The CDR3 region has the DNA TGTGCCAGCACCTTACTCGGAAATTACGATGAGCAGTTCTTC. It encodes CASTLLGNYDEQFF.

This clonotype has more than one count but fewer than ten. The gene calls are TRBV6-1 and TRBJ1-1, with 7 bases matching TRBD1. There are 12 residues in the CDR3. The germline CDR1 and CDR2 sequences are MNHNS and SASEGT. V was pared by 9 bases and J by 4 bases, with 5 bases of the junction left unmatched. CDR3 residues: CASRDRRTEAFF. For the CDR3, the DNA is TGTGCCAGTAGGGACAGACGCACTGAAGCTTTCTTT.

In this sample, this clonotype turned up a few times. The rearrangement uses TRBV7-2 and TRBJ1-4; a weak D match, TRBD1 (5 bases). V dropped 10 bases and J dropped 7 bases, with 22 bases sitting between them. The CDR3 spans 15 residues. CDR1 is SGHTA, CDR2 FQGNSA, per germline. This chain's CDR3 is CAINLLPGVGEKLFF. CDR3 nucleotide sequence: TGTGCCATAAACCTCCTTCCGGGGGTCGGTGAAAAACTGTTTTTT.

The chain employs TRBV6-5 and TRBJ1-3, with D tentatively TRBD1 (5 bases). Deletions cut 1 base from V and 0 bases from J, with 13 bases between. The CDR3 is made up of 17 amino acids. Germline V gives CDR1 MNHEY, CDR2 SVGAGI. CDR3 in DNA: TGTGCCAGCAGTTACTTTCGACAGCCCAGCTCTGGAAACACCATATATTTT. Encoded protein: CASSYFRQPSSGNTIYF.

The chain uses TRBV6-5 and TRBJ2-1; D is unresolved. The germline V and J ends were trimmed by 0 bases and 5 bases, with 8 bases remaining between them. Germline CDR1 MNHEY, CDR2 SVGAGI. CDR3 length equals 14 residues. CDR3 region: CASSYSSYHNEQFF. CDR3 sequence (DNA): TGTGCCAGCAGTTACTCGAGCTACCACAATGAGCAGTTCTTC.

The chain joins TRBV10-3 to TRBJ1-3; the D is unclear. This CDR3 is built from 15 residues. Germline V gives CDR1 ENHRY, CDR2 SYGVKD. V lost 1 base and J lost 2, with 9 bases in between. The CDR3 region is CAISELNTAGNTIYF. The CDR3 nucleotides read TGTGCCATCAGTGAGTTGAACACCGCTGGAAACACCATATATTTT.

The table lists this clonotype with a few counts. CDR3 DNA: TGTGCCAGCAGCTTGGCTTCTTTAGCGGGAGCAGGAGATACGCAGTATTTT. This gives the protein CASSLASLAGAGDTQYF. This chain links TRBV5-4 with TRBJ2-3, with TRBD2 matching over 9 bases. Unmatched junction bases numbered 10, after V lost 0 bases and J lost 5 bases. The CDR3 totals 17 residues. CDR1 SGHNT and CDR2 YYREEE come from the germline V gene (reference sequence).

The chain carries TRBV20-1 and TRBJ1-4, with D unresolved. Germline CDR1 is DFQATT and CDR2 is SNEGSKA (reference sequence). CDR3 length: 12 residues. V gave up 8 bases and J gave up 6 bases, with 13 bases separating them. CDR3 loop: CSTTRPDEKLFF. The DNA of the CDR3 is TGCAGTACGACTAGGCCGGATGAAAAACTGTTTTTT.

This clonotype was recorded at least ten times. The chain employs TRBV20-1 and TRBJ2-1; 7 positions agree with TRBD2. This CDR3 is built from 17 residues. In germline, CDR1 is DFQATT, CDR2 SNEGSKA (reference sequence). V lost 2 bases, J lost 0 bases, and 10 bases stayed unmatched. CDR3 sequence (DNA): TGCAGTGCTAGATCCCTGCCTAGCGGCCGCTCCTACAATGAGCAGTTCTTC. Its translation is CSARSLPSGRSYNEQFF.

The table lists this clonotype with a few counts. The chain employs TRBV3-1 and TRBJ2-1; D is tentatively TRBD1 or TRBD2 (5 bases each). CDR3 size: 16 residues. Germline loops: CDR1 LGHDT, CDR2 YNNKEL (reference sequence). V dropped 2 bases and J dropped 4 bases, with 15 bases sitting between them. CDR3 loop: CASSQPGRSGYNEQFF. The CDR3 DNA is TGTGCCAGCAGCCAACCAGGGAGAAGCGGTTACAATGAGCAGTTCTTC.

The chain couples TRBV25-1 to TRBJ1-5, with unresolved D. The germline CDR1 and CDR2 sequences are MGHDK and SYGVNS. Trimming pared 6 bases from V and 3 bases from J, leaving 9 bases between. The CDR3 is 13 amino acids. CDR3 sequence (DNA): TGTGCCAGCAGCCCTAACGACAATCAGCCCCAGCATTTT. Amino acids: CASSPNDNQPQHF.

Ten or more counts support this clonotype. The CDR3 region is CASSNRVTGYEQYF. For the CDR3, the DNA is TGTGCCAGCAGCAACAGGGTTACCGGATACGAGCAGTACTTC. The chain links TRBV21-1 to TRBJ2-7; the table's TRBD1 call for D was not verified on the DNA. TRBV21-1 is designated a pseudogene. CDR3 size: 14 residues.

This clonotype has just a few counts. V is TRBV5-4 and J is TRBJ2-3; D is undetermined. With 0 bases removed from V and 5 bases from J, the gap between germline ends came to 4 bases. Germline V gene lookup returns CDR1 SGHNT and CDR2 YYREEE (reference sequence). This CDR3 is built from 12 residues. This chain's CDR3 is CASSLVKDTQYF. The CDR3 DNA reads as TGTGCCAGCAGCTTGGTGAAAGATACGCAGTATTTT.

The chain links TRBV7-8 to TRBJ1-1; D call uncertain. This CDR3 is 16 amino acids long. The germline CDR1 and CDR2 sequences are SGHVS and FQNEAQ. V shed 3 bases and J shed 3 bases, with 17 bases lying between them. In DNA form, the CDR3 reads TGTGCCAGCAGCTTGATTAAGGGCCTATTGGACACTGAAGCTTTCTTT. Amino acid sequence: CASSLIKGLLDTEAFF.

This clonotype was recorded many times. The V and J genes are TRBV28 and TRBJ2-1; possible D gene TRBD1, 6 bases. Trimming removed 10 bases from V and 7 bases from J, with 17 bases in between. The CDR3 has 13 amino acids. CDR1 MDHEN and CDR2 SYDVKM come from the germline V gene. This chain's CDR3 is CAIRTHRDNEQFF. The CDR3 DNA sequence: TGTGCCATCCGAACCCACAGGGATAATGAGCAGTTCTTC.

This clonotype has ten or more counts. This chain uses TRBV29-1 with TRBJ2-7; 8 nucleotides agree with TRBD1. The CDR3 runs to 13 residues. V shed 6 bases, J shed 7 bases, and the junction held 11 bases outside the gene matches. Germline V CDR1 and CDR2: SQVTM, ANQGSEA. Here the CDR3 reads CSVSLQGAGEQYF. DNA for the CDR3: TGCAGCGTGTCCCTTCAGGGGGCGGGGGAGCAGTACTTC.

This clonotype was counted many times. The genes are TRBV20-1 and TRBJ2-7; TRBD2 matches 11 bases. The CDR3 has 12 amino acids. Germline-derived CDR1 and CDR2 are DFQATT and SNEGSKA (reference sequence). The DNA for the CDR3 is TGCAGCGGGCTAGCGGGGGGCTACGAGCAGTACTTC. Translation: CSGLAGGYEQYF.

This clonotype was found a few times. This rearrangement joins TRBV10-2 to TRBJ1-4; D is perhaps TRBD1 (5 bases). Trimming pared 6 bases from V and 10 bases from J, leaving 18 bases between. Germline V lookup: CDR1 WSHSY, CDR2 SAAADI. The CDR3 sequence is 14 residues long. For the CDR3, the DNA is TGCGCCAGCAGAGCCCCCGGGGGGTTAGGAAAACTGTTTTTT. Translation gives CASRAPGGLGKLFF.

This clonotype has more than one count but fewer than ten. The rearrangement links TRBV3-1 to TRBJ1-2; 9 positions agree with TRBD1. Germline V lookup: CDR1 LGHDT, CDR2 YNNKEL (reference sequence). This CDR3 is 13 amino acids long. V trimming: 5 bases; J trimming: 8 bases; junction bases outside the gene matches: 6. CDR3: CASSTWTGEGYTF. The CDR3 region has the DNA TGTGCCAGCAGCACCTGGACAGGGGAAGGCTACACCTTC.

CDR3 nucleotide sequence: TGTGCCAGCAGTAGGGGGACAGGGTATGGCTACACCTTC. Protein product: CASSRGTGYGYTF. The rearrangement joins TRBV27 to TRBJ1-2; 9 bases align to TRBD1. CDR3 size: 13 residues. J lost 5 bases, V lost 5 bases, and 3 bases had no gene match. Germline values: CDR1 MNHEY, CDR2 SMNVEV (reference sequence).

This clonotype was found a few times. This rearrangement joins TRBV6-2 or TRBV6-3 to TRBJ1-1; D unresolved. This CDR3 comprises 15 residues. V lost 5 bases to trimming and J lost 2 bases, with 15 bases between them. Per germline, CDR1 MNHEY and CDR2 SVGEGT. In DNA, the CDR3 is TGTGCCAGCAGTAGTCCCCACGACGGCAACACTGAAGCTTTCTTT. Amino acids: CASSSPHDGNTEAFF.

The V call is TRBV12-3 or TRBV12-4, the J call TRBJ1-2; the match to TRBD1 covers 11 bases. This CDR3 has 13 residues. V was clipped by 6 bases and J by 7 bases; unmatched bases: 4. The CDR3 sequence is CASSQDRGPGYTF. For the CDR3, the DNA is TGTGCCAGCAGCCAGGACAGGGGGCCTGGCTACACCTTC.

This clonotype was counted only a few times. The V gene is TRBV21-1, the J gene TRBJ1-5; the table's D call, TRBD1, was not checked against the DNA. TRBV21-1 is noted as a pseudogene. This CDR3 comprises 17 residues. The CDR3 coding sequence is TGTGCCAGCAGCAAACCCGGGACAGGGAGTAACAATCAGCCCCAGCATTTT. This translates into CASSKPGTGSNNQPQHF.